This T cell receptor (beta chain) comes out of a study of naive and memory T cell subsets. Whole-study findings and limits: TCR abundance followed a power law differing between naive and memory subsets.

This clonotype was detected only a few times. Its antigen is unknown. Two oligonucleotides, mixed equimolar, formed the beta constant-region primer covering TRBC1 and TRBC2. Ligated cDNA was amplified by four rounds of PCR with nested alpha and beta constant-region primers and SP2. TCRdb independently ran MiXCR on the UMI-ligation and nested PCR reads; one entry per CDR3 protein. The sample holds about 120,000 distinct CDR3 sequences, roughly 36% seen once. The V and J ends lost 8 bases and 5 bases respectively, with 18 bases between them. CDR1 and CDR2 from the germline V gene are SGHTA and FQGNSA. The CDR3 extends over 14 amino acids. CMV status came from CD4+ IFNgamma after overnight CMV lysate stimulation.

Sequencing used central memory CD4+ T cells from blood. The clonotype comes from a human donor in good health. This chain joins TRBV7-2 and TRBJ2-5; possible D gene TRBD2, 5 bases. CDR3 nucleotides: TGTGCCAGCTTAGAGGACTTCGGTATGGAGACCCAGTACTTC. Translation gives CASLEDFGMETQYF.